This T cell receptor beta chain was sequenced for a study of CD8 T cells in ankylosing spondylitis (dated by TCRdb to the late 2010s). Regarding the study in general: The study set out to find disease-linked TCR variants by profiling T cell receptor beta repertoires in ankylosing spondylitis patients and healthy donors. The whole study cohort included 85 to 120 healthy donors and around 24 ankylosing spondylitis patients. Peripheral blood samples were taken, and synovial fluid was additionally collected from ankylosing spondylitis patients.

The sequencer was an Illumina HiSeq 2500. Quantitative 5'-RACE with molecular barcodes was the method used to prepare the TCR beta libraries. In the original analysis: A new computational method based on a probabilistic model of VDJ rearrangement was used to identify disease-linked TCR variants. The public reads were quality trimmed at Q25 with fastp and then assembled into clones with MiXCR by TCRdb, keeping productive beta chains. Each record represents a unique CDR3 protein, reported with the most common genes and DNA among its rows. V and J calls and clone size were set by TCRdb, not the authors. The sample table shows about 92,000 distinct CDR3 sequences, and roughly 9.6% are seen once. The ten largest clones represent approximately 4.6% of the sample. Overall study results and their limits: A CD8+ phenotype was shown by the disease-linked clones, which were found at relatively low frequencies in peripheral blood. Some TCR beta motif variants had previously been reported in synovial fluid and blood of reactive arthritis patients, which suggested common disease-initiation mechanisms. The disease-linked clones were reported as significantly enriched in matched synovial fluid samples from ankylosing spondylitis patients. A TCR beta motif of 7 or 8 highly homologous amino acid variants appeared characteristic of blood from ankylosing spondylitis patients.

In its sample, this clonotype was seen many times. Its cognate antigen has yet to be identified. No per-base quality is available; no much larger clone lies one base away. The sequenced sample was blood, either unsorted or a sorted T cell fraction (not recorded which). The receptor comes from a male donor with ankylosing spondylitis or in good health (not recorded which).

The sequence in DNA is TGTGCCAGCAGCTTAGCCCAGGGAAGGAGGGAATGGATAGACGAGCAGTACTTC. Its translation is CASSLAQGRREWIDEQYF. The chain is made from TRBV5-6 and TRBJ2-7, with TRBD2 as a weak D call on 6 bases. From a lookup of the germline V gene, CDR1 and CDR2 are SGHDT and YYEEEE. Including cysteine and phenylalanine, the CDR3 has 18 amino acids. Only the CDR3 DNA is retained, 54 bases long and in frame from the first base. A distance of 26 bases separates the germline ends of V and J, which lose 2 bases and 5 bases respectively. Full variable domain (CDR3 extended with the reference TRBV5-6 and TRBJ2-7 proteins): DAGVTQSPTHLIKTRGQQVTLRCSPKSGHDTVSWYQQALGQGPQFIFQYYEEEERQRGNFPDRFSGHQFPNYSSELNVNALLLGDSALYLCASSLAQGRREWIDEQYFGPGTRLTVT.